The 21 T cell receptor beta chains reported below all come from one sample, sequenced in a study of blood T cell repertoires in COVID-19. TCRdb's copy holds only in-frame clones and misses some; the assay was immunoSEQ multiplex PCR. This table has over 200,000 clones, about 89% appearing once. The sequencing sample was made of peripheral blood. The receptor set was obtained from a man aged 35 to 55 who had recovered from COVID-19.

The chain links TRBV2 to TRBJ1-6; 7 nucleotides agree with TRBD1. This CDR3 comprises 14 residues. Germline CDR1 is SNHLY and CDR2 is FYNNEI. CDR3 loop: CATRWGQSSSPLHF. In DNA, the CDR3 is TGTGCGACCAGGTGGGGACAGTCCAGTTCACCCCTCCACTTT. The full variable domain, its missing parts supplied by reference TRBV2 and TRBJ1-6, is EPEVTQTPSHQVTQMGQEVILRCVPISNHLYFYWYRQILGQKVEFLVSFYNNEISEKSEIFDDQFSVERPDGSNFTLKIRSTKLEDSAMYFCATRWGQSSSPLHFGNGTRLTVT.

V gene TRBV21-1 combines with J gene TRBJ1-5. TRBV21-1 is termed a pseudogene. This CDR3 spans 15 amino acids. The CDR3 DNA reads TGTGCCAGCAGCACGAATAGGAGGGATGATCAGCCCCAGCATTTT. This encodes CASSTNRRDDQPQHF.

The chain recombines TRBV6-5 with TRBJ1-4; possible D gene TRBD1, 5 bases. V lost 2 bases and J lost 8, with 12 bases in between. Germline assignment: CDR1 MNHEY and CDR2 SVGAGI. The CDR3 runs 14 residues. For the CDR3, the DNA is TGTGCCAGCAGTTACGGTGGGGCAGGGGAAAAACTGTTTTTT. It yields the protein CASSYGGAGEKLFF.

This clone was counted a few times. The V and J genes are TRBV6-2 or TRBV6-3 and TRBJ1-1; D is ambiguous. Trimming took 0 bases from V and 10 from J, leaving 6 bases between them. Germline CDR1 and CDR2: MNHEY and SVGEGT. The CDR3 spans 11 residues. The CDR3 nucleotides are TGTGCCAGCAGTTACTCGATCGGAGCTTTCTTT. This gives the protein CASSYSIGAFF.

This clone was picked up many times. The sample contains more than one DNA sequence encoding this CDR3. The chain links TRBV11-2 to TRBJ2-3, with a weak D call TRBD2 (6 bases). The V gene's germline CDR1 is SGHAT and CDR2 FQNNGV. This CDR3 has 14 amino acids. Between the trimmed V and J ends, which lost 5 bases and 6 bases, there was a span of 15 bases. The CDR3 DNA is TGTGCCAGCAGCGACGGGACTCGTCCGGATACGCAGTATTTT. It translates to CASSDGTRPDTQYF.

This clone was recorded once. V gene TRBV5-1 combines with J gene TRBJ2-5; 8 nucleotides agree with TRBD2. V shed 2 bases, J shed 5 bases, and the junction held 11 bases outside the gene matches. Germline V gene data show CDR1 as SGHRS and CDR2 as YFSETQ. The CDR3 consists of 16 residues. CDR3 DNA: TGCGCCAGCAGCTTTACTTCGGGGGGGCAGCGGGAGACCCAGTACTTC. It yields the protein CASSFTSGGQRETQYF. Using reference TRBV5-1 and TRBJ2-5 for the parts outside the CDR3, the full variable domain is KAGVTQTPRYLIKTRGQQVTLSCSPISGHRSVSWYQQTPGQGLQFLFEYFSETQRNKGNFPGRFSGRQFSNSRSEMNVSTLELGDSALYLCASSFTSGGQRETQYFGPGTRLLVL.

DNA for the CDR3: TGTGCCAGTAGTAACGCTGGCGGGGCCAACGTCCTGACTTTC. This sequence encodes CASSNAGGANVLTF. The chain recombines TRBV19 with TRBJ2-6, with unresolved D. Trimming took off 4 bases at V and 4 bases at J, with 8 bases between the two ends. This CDR3 spans 14 amino acids. The germline CDR1 and CDR2 sequences are LNHDA and SQIVND (reference sequence).

This chain joins TRBV2 and TRBJ2-1, with 11 nucleotides matching TRBD2. CDR3 length equals 16 residues. The J segment lost 5 bases and the V segment lost 4 bases, leaving 7 bases of the junction unmatched. CDR1 is SNHLY and CDR2 is FYNNEI in the germline V gene. CDR3: CASSGPGLAVHNEQFF. In nucleotides, the CDR3 is TGTGCCAGCAGTGGACCGGGACTAGCGGTCCACAATGAGCAGTTCTTC.

The rearrangement uses TRBV3-1 (or the pseudogene TRBV3-2) and TRBJ2-7, with 11 bases matching TRBD2. Germline values: CDR1 LGHDT, CDR2 YNNKEL (reference sequence). CDR3 length: 15 amino acids. With 3 bases clipped from V and 7 bases from J, the junction kept 8 bases outside the gene matches. The CDR3 loop is CASSHLAGGPREQYF. The CDR3 coding sequence is TGTGCCAGCAGCCACTTAGCGGGAGGGCCTAGGGAGCAGTACTTC.

This chain connects TRBV10-3 to TRBJ1-2; tentative D call: TRBD1 (5 bases). From germline, CDR1 is ENHRY and CDR2 SYGVKD. This CDR3 region has 13 residues. Trimming took 3 bases from V and 8 from J, leaving 13 bases between them. In nucleotides, the CDR3 is TGTGCCATCAGTGATGGACAAGAAAGAGGCTACACCTTC. It translates to CAISDGQERGYTF.

The chain couples TRBV7-7 to TRBJ2-1, with TRBD2 identical over 14 bases. J gave up 2 bases and V 5 bases, and 8 bases lay outside the gene matches. CDR1 is SSHAT and CDR2 is FNYEAQ in the germline V gene (reference sequence). The CDR3 is 18 amino acids. The CDR3 coding sequence is TGTGCCAGCAGCCCGGGACTAGCGGGAGCCCTAACCTACAATGAGCAGTTCTTC. Amino acids: CASSPGLAGALTYNEQFF. Filled out from reference TRBV7-7 and TRBJ2-1, the complete variable domain reads GAGVSQSPRYKVTKRGQDVTLRCDPISSHATLYWYQQALGQGPEFLTYFNYEAQPDKSGLPSDRFSAERPEGSISTLTIQRTEQRDSAMYRCASSPGLAGALTYNEQFFGPGTRLTVL.

CDR3 nucleotides: TGTGCCAGCAGAACTCTACAGGACACCGGGGAGCTGTTTTTT. Translating gives CASRTLQDTGELFF. This sequence joins TRBV11-2 and TRBJ2-2, with D perhaps TRBD1 (5 bases). The V and J ends lost 6 bases and 3 bases respectively, with 11 bases between them. The CDR3 spans 14 residues. Germline lookup yields CDR1 SGHAT and CDR2 FQNNGV.

The chain combines TRBV10-3 with TRBJ2-7, with a tentative D call TRBD1 (6 bases). CDR3 length: 12 amino acids. The V gene's germline CDR1 is ENHRY and CDR2 SYGVKD. Trimming left V 7 bases short and J 2 bases short, with 9 bases between. The CDR3 here is CAIKQGTYEQYF. The CDR3 nucleotides read TGTGCCATCAAACAGGGCACCTACGAGCAGTACTTC.

The rearrangement joins TRBV27 to TRBJ2-1; TRBD2 agrees at 9 bases. The junction had 13 bases not matched to a gene; V was cut back by 8 bases and J by 8 bases. Germline V gene lookup returns CDR1 MNHEY and CDR2 SMNVEV (reference sequence). The CDR3 totals 15 residues. CDR3 nucleotide sequence: TGTGCCAGCTCCCCGGCAACGAGCGGGAGGTATGAGCAGTTCTTC. Its translation: CASSPATSGRYEQFF.

As regards this clone: Here the CDR3 omits its conserved ending phenylalanine or tryptophan, so a read error is the likely source. It is unclear where the CDR3 begins or ends on the DNA, so no DNA is shown, and the CDR3 is as TCRdb lists it. This chain joins TRBV1 and TRBJ1-6. TRBV1 is a pseudogene. From its first to its last residue, the CDR3 has 10 amino acids. CDR3 residues: CTSSQPTGFR.

This sequence joins TRBV5-8 and TRBJ1-5; 8 bases agree with TRBD1. CDR1 is SGHTS, CDR2 YDEGEE, per germline. The junction had 9 bases not matched to a gene; V was cut back by 7 bases and J by 0 bases. The CDR3 is 16 residues long. CDR3 sequence: CASGSGQVNSNQPQHF. The CDR3, as DNA: TGTGCCAGCGGCTCGGGACAGGTCAATAGCAATCAGCCCCAGCATTTT.

A single count supports this clone. The V gene is TRBV6-6, the J gene TRBJ2-2; 8 nucleotides match TRBD1. J was trimmed by 1 base and V by 2 bases; bases with no gene match: 3. Germline CDR1 is MNHNY and CDR2 is SVGAGI (reference sequence). CDR3 length equals 16 residues. CDR3 in DNA: TGTGCCAGCAGTTACCGGGACAGGAGGAACACCGGGGAGCTGTTTTTT. It yields the protein CASSYRDRRNTGELFF.

To note about this clone: The same CDR3 can be traced to other DNA sequences in this sample. The chain couples TRBV18 to TRBJ2-7, with D perhaps matching TRBD2 (5 bases). V lost 3 bases to trimming and J lost 5 bases, with 8 bases between them. Germline V gene data show CDR1 as KGHSH and CDR2 as LQKENI. The CDR3 contains 12 residues. CDR3 region: CASSPLGNEQYF. The CDR3 DNA sequence: TGTGCCAGCTCACCCCTCGGGAACGAGCAGTACTTC.

The V and J genes are TRBV4-3 and TRBJ2-1; D is undetermined. CDR1 is LGHNA and CDR2 is YSLEER in the germline V gene. CDR3 size: 13 residues. The V gene lost 1 base and the J gene lost 9 bases, with 10 bases spanning the gap. This CDR3 reads CASSQGFPFEQFF. The CDR3 region has the DNA TGCGCCAGCAGCCAAGGTTTCCCTTTTGAGCAGTTCTTC.

The CDR3 loop reads CASSLADSFPLNTEAFF. DNA for the CDR3: TGCGCCAGCAGCTTGGCTGACAGCTTCCCCCTGAACACTGAAGCTTTCTTT. V and J are TRBV5-1 and TRBJ1-1; TRBD1 is a possible D gene (5 bases). The germline V and J ends were trimmed by 0 bases and 0 bases, with 15 bases remaining between them. This CDR3 has 17 amino acids. Germline lookup yields CDR1 SGHRS and CDR2 YFSETQ.

The chain has TRBV7-9 and TRBJ2-7, with 12 bases that match TRBD2. This CDR3 region has 15 residues. Trimming at V came to 2 bases and at J to 6 bases, leaving 5 bases not matched to a gene. The germline gives CDR1 SEHNR, CDR2 FQNEAQ (reference sequence). As DNA, the CDR3 is TGTGCCAGCAGCTTAAGCGCTAGCGGGAGGGGCGAGCAGTACTTC. Translating gives CASSLSASGRGEQYF.